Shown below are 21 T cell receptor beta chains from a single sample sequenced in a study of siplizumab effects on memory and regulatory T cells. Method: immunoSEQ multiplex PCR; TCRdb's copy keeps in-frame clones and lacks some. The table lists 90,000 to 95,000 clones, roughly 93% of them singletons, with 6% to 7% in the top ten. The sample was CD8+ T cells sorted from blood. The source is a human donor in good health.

CDR3 loop: CASSGREYNEQFF. As DNA, the CDR3 is TGTGCCAGCAGCGGGCGGGAATACAATGAGCAGTTCTTC. The chain uses TRBV7-3 and TRBJ2-1, with D perhaps TRBD2 (6 bases). The CDR3 has 13 residues. The germline V gene has CDR1 SGHTA and CDR2 FQGTGA. With 5 bases removed from V and 4 bases from J, the gap between germline ends came to 9 bases. Full variable domain (missing parts from reference TRBV7-3 and TRBJ2-1): GAGVSQTPSNKVTEKGKYVELRCDPISGHTALYWYRQSLGQGPEFLIYFQGTGAADDSGLPNDRFFAVRPEGSVSTLKIQRTERGDSAVYLCASSGREYNEQFFGPGTRLTVL.

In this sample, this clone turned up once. This CDR3 is CASSQHIAGGSTDTQYF. CDR3 in DNA: TGCGCCAGCAGCCAACATATAGCGGGAGGGAGCACAGATACGCAGTATTTT. This chain uses TRBV4-1 with TRBJ2-3; 11 bases are a match to TRBD2. V was clipped by 2 bases and J by 0 bases; unmatched bases: 4. Per the germline V gene, CDR1 is MGHRA and CDR2 is YSYEKL. This CDR3 has 17 residues.

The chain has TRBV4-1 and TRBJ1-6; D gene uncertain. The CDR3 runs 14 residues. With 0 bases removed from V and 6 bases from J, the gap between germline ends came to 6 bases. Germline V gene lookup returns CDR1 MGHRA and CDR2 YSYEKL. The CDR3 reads CASSQEVLNSPLHF. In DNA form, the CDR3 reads TGCGCCAGCAGCCAAGAGGTCCTTAATTCACCCCTCCACTTT.

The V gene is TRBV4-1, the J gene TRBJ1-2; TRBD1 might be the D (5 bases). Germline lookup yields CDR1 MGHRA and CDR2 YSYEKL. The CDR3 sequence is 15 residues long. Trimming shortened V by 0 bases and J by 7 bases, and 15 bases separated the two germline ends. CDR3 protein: CASSQDSTGRVGYTF. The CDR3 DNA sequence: TGCGCCAGCAGCCAAGATTCCACGGGGCGGGTTGGCTACACCTTC.

Here the CDR3 DNA reads TGCGCCAGCAGCCGGGGACAGATCTCTGGAAACACCATATATTTT. Its translation is CASSRGQISGNTIYF. V gene TRBV4-1 combines with J gene TRBJ1-3; 7 bases map to TRBD1. V gave up 4 bases and J gave up 0 bases; unmatched junction bases: 3. The CDR3 has 15 residues. Germline V gene sequence: CDR1 MGHRA, CDR2 YSYEKL.

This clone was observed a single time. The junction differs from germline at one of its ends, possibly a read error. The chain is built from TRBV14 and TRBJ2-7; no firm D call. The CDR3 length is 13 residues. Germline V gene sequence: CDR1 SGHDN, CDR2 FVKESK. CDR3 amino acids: CASSPRASNEQYF. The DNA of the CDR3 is TGTGCCAGCAGCCCTCGGGCCTCCAACGAGCAGTACTTC.

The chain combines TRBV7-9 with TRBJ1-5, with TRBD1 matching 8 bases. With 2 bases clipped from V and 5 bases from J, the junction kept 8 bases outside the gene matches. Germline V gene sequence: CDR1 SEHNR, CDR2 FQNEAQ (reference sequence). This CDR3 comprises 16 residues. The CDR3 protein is CASSLPDRDGYQPQHF. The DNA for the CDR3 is TGTGCCAGCAGCTTACCGGACAGGGATGGTTATCAGCCCCAGCATTTT.

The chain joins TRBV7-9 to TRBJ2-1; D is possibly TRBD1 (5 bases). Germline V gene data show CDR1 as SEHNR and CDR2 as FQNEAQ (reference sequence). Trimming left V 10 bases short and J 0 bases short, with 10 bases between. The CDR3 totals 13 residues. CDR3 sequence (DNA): TGTGCCATCCCAGGGCCCTCCTACAATGAGCAGTTCTTC. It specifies CAIPGPSYNEQFF. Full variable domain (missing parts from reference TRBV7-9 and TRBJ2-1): DTGVSQNPRHKITKRGQNVTFRCDPISEHNRLYWYRQTLGQGPEFLTYFQNEAQLEKSRLLSDRFSAERPKGSFSTLEIQRTEQGDSAMYLCAIPGPSYNEQFFGPGTRLTVL.

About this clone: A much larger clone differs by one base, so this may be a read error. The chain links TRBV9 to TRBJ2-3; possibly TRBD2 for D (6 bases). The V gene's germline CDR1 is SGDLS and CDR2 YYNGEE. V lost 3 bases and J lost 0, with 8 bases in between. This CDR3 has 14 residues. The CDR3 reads CASSESGSTDTQYF. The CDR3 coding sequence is TGTGCCAGCAGCGAAAGCGGGAGCACAGATACGCAGTATTTT. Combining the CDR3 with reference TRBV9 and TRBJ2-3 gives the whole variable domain DSGVTQTPKHLITATGQRVTLRCSPRSGDLSVYWYQQSLDQGLQFLIQYYNGEERAKGNILERFSAQQFPDLHSELNLSSLELGDSALYFCASSESGSTDTQYFGPGTRLTVL.

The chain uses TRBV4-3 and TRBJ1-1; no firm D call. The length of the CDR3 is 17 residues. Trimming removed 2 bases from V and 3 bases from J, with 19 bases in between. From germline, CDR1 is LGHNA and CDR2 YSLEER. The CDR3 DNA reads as TGCGCCAGCAGCCAAAGTGGAAGCCTGATGGGCGACACTGAAGCTTTCTTT. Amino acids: CASSQSGSLMGDTEAFF.

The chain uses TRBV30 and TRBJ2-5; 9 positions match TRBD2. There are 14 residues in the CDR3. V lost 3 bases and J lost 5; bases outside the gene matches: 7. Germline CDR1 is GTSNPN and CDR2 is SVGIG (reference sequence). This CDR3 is CAWRRAGGVETQYF. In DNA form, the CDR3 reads TGTGCCTGGAGGCGGGCGGGAGGGGTGGAGACCCAGTACTTC.

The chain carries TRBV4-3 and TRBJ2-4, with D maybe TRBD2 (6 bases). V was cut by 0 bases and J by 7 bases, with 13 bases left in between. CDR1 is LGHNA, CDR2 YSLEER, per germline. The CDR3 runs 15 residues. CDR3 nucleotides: TGCGCCAGCAGCCAAGACGGGACGGGGGTGAACATTCAGTACTTC. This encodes CASSQDGTGVNIQYF.

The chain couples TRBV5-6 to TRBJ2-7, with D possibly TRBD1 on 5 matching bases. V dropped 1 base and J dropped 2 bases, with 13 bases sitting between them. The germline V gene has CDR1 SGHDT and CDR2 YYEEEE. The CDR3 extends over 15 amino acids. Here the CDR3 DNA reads TGTGCCAGCAGCTTGAATCCGACAGAAACCTACGAGCAGTACTTC. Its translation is CASSLNPTETYEQYF. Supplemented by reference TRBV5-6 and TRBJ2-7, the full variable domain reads DAGVTQSPTHLIKTRGQQVTLRCSPKSGHDTVSWYQQALGQGPQFIFQYYEEEERQRGNFPDRFSGHQFPNYSSELNVNALLLGDSALYLCASSLNPTETYEQYFGPGTRLTVT.

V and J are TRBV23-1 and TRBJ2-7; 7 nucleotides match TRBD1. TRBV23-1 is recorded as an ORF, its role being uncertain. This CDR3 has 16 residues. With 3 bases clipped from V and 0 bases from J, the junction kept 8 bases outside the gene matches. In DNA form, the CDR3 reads TGCGCCAGCAGTCACCTACAGGGGACACTCTCCTACGAGCAGTACTTC. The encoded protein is CASSHLQGTLSYEQYF.

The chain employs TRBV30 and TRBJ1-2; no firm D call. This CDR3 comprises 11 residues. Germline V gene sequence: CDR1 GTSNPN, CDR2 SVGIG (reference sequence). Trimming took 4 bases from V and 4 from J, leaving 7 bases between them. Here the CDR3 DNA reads TGTGCCTGGACCGAGGGCTATGGCTACACCTTC. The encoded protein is CAWTEGYGYTF.

The CDR3 sequence: CASSPGFSGQETQYF. The CDR3 nucleotides read TGTGCCAGCTCTCCGGGTTTCAGCGGGCAAGAGACCCAGTACTTC. The V call is TRBV11-2, the J call TRBJ2-5; D possibly corresponds to TRBD2 (6 bases). The length of the CDR3 is 15 residues. Trimming stripped 8 bases from V and 2 bases from J, with 18 bases between. The germline CDR1 and CDR2 sequences are SGHAT and FQNNGV. The whole variable domain, remainder taken from reference TRBV11-2 and TRBJ2-5, is EAGVAQSPRYKIIEKRQSVAFWCNPISGHATLYWYQQILGQGPKLLIQFQNNGVVDDSQLPKDRFSAERLKGVDSTLKIQPAKLEDSAVYLCASSPGFSGQETQYFGPGTRLLVL.

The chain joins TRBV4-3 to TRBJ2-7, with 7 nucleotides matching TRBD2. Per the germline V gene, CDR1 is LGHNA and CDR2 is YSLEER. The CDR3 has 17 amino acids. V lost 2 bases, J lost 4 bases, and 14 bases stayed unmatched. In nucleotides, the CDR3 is TGCGCCAGCAGCCAATCCGTGCTAGCGGATAACGGGTACGAGCAGTACTTC. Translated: CASSQSVLADNGYEQYF.

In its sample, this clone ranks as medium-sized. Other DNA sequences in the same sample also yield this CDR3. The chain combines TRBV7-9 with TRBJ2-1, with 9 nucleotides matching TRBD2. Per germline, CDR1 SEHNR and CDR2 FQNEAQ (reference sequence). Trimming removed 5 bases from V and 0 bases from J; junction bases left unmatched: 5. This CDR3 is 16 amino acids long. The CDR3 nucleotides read TGTGCCAGCAGCCCCGATAGCGGGAGCTCCTACAATGAGCAGTTCTTC. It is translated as CASSPDSGSSYNEQFF. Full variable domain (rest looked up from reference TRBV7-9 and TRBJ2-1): DTGVSQNPRHKITKRGQNVTFRCDPISEHNRLYWYRQTLGQGPEFLTYFQNEAQLEKSRLLSDRFSAERPKGSFSTLEIQRTEQGDSAMYLCASSPDSGSSYNEQFFGPGTRLTVL.

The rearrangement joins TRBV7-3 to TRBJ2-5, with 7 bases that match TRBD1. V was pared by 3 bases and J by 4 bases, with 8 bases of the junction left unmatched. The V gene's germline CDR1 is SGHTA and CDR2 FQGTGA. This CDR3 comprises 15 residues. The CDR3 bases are TGTGCCAGCAGCTTCGCCCAGGGGGTCCTAGAGACCCAGTACTTC. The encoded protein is CASSFAQGVLETQYF.

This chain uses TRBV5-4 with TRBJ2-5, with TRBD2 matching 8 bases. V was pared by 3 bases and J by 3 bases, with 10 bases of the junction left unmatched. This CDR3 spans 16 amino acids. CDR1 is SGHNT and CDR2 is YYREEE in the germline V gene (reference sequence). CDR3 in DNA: TGTGCCAGCAGCTCGGGCGCGGATAGCGGGGAAGAGACCCAGTACTTC. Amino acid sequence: CASSSGADSGEETQYF.

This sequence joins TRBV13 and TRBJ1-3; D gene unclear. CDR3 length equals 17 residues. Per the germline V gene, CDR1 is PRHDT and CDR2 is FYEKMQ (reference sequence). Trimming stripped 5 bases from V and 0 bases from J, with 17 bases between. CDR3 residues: CASSPNLGQSSGNTIYF. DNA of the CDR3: TGTGCCAGCAGCCCAAACCTGGGCCAAAGCTCTGGAAACACCATATATTTT.